This is a list of T cell receptor beta chains from one sample in a study of HIV-infected patients and healthy controls. TCRdb used MiXCR to reprocess the 5' RACE reads, holding one entry per CDR3 protein. The table includes about 7,600 distinct CDR3 sequences, roughly 10% detected once. Sequences were derived from blood, sampled before antiretroviral therapy. These receptors came from an adult with HIV infection. Each CDR3 is given with its conserved first and last residue. D genes are given only for firm matches. A row's size may be missing; if present it is once, few, many or a size class.

j_call v_call clone_size d_call cdr3_length cdr3_nt cdr3_aa
TRBJ2-1 TRBV19 . TRBD2 17 TGTGCCAGTAATATTTGGGTCGGGACTAGCGGGAAAAATGAGCAGTTCTTC CASNIWVGTSGKNEQFF
TRBJ1-5 TRBV5-6 many TRBD1 17 TGTGCCAGCAGCGCGGGGTCGACAGGGGGACGCAATCAGCCCCAGCATTTT CASSAGSTGGRNQPQHF
TRBJ1-6 TRBV12-3/TRBV12-4 many . 14 TGTGCCAGCAGCCGACAGAGTGGAAATTCACCCCTCCACTTT CASSRQSGNSPLHF
TRBJ2-1 TRBV7-2 . TRBD2 16 TGTGCCAGCAGATTACGGACTAGCGGACTTTACAATGAGCAGTTCTTC CASRLRTSGLYNEQFF
TRBJ2-1 TRBV6-5 large . 14 TGTGCCAGCAGTTACGGGGGGGGCGGGTATGAGCAGTTCTTC CASSYGGGGYEQFF
TRBJ2-7 TRBV7-9 many TRBD1 16 TGTGCCAGCAGCTCAACGGGACAGCCTAGGGCCTACGAGCAGTACTTC CASSSTGQPRAYEQYF
TRBJ2-3 TRBV7-3 many TRBD2 15 TGTGCCAGCAGCCCTATAGCGGGATTCACAGATACGCAGTATTTT CASSPIAGFTDTQYF
TRBJ2-1 TRBV9 many TRBD1 15 TGTGCCAGCAGCGAGGGGACAGGGGGCTACAATGAGCAGTTCTTC CASSEGTGGYNEQFF
TRBJ1-6 TRBV4-3 many . 15 TGCGCCAGCAGCCATCGGGGTGGCGATAATTCACCCCTCCACTTT CASSHRGGDNSPLHF
TRBJ2-2 TRBV2 many TRBD1 15 TGTGCCACAGGGCAGGGGGCGATTGGCGCCGGGGAGCTGTTTTTT CATGQGAIGAGELFF